Only a few counts were recorded for the clone carrying this T cell receptor (beta chain). The data are from a study of follicular helper T cells after annual influenza vaccination. CDR1 SGDLS and CDR2 YYNGEE come from the germline V gene. After removal of 4 bases from V and 9 bases from J, the junction contained 9 bases not matched to a gene. The CDR3 consists of 15 residues. Using immunoSEQ multiplex PCR, the repertoire was profiled, and TCRdb retains in-frame clones only, with some absent. The repertoire holds 10,000 to 15,000 clones, with approximately 78% as singletons. Time point given: 2014-2015 season, pre-vaccination.

This TCR was sampled from an adult who received the influenza vaccine. Source: CXCR5- memory CD4+ T cells sorted from blood, taken on the day of influenza vaccination. The chain carries TRBV9 and TRBJ1-6; 8 bases align to TRBD1. CDR3 sequence reads: CASSPRTGTGSPLHF. CDR3 nucleotide sequence: TGTGCCAGCAGCCCTCGTACAGGGACAGGTTCACCCCTCCACTTT.